This T cell receptor beta chain emerged from a study of shared T cell receptors in the human thymus. Repertoires were generated with immunoSEQ multiplex PCR, while TCRdb's copy carries only in-frame clones and drops some. The data show about 660,000 clones, roughly 90% seen once. Germline lookup yields CDR1 LNHDA and CDR2 SQIVND (reference sequence). The ends lost 5 bases at V and 8 bases at J; junction bases unmatched: 14. This CDR3 has 15 amino acids. These data were likewise used in another study, on human thymus T cells. Per that study: Donors were healthy Finnish infants having corrective surgery for congenital heart defects. It was from resections taken during corrective heart surgery that the thymus tissue came. Gene usage (both V and J) appeared biased in thymic and blood repertoires. Thymic repertoires from unrelated individuals overlapped highly, related research reported.

The source material was thymocytes. V is TRBV19 and J is TRBJ1-1; TRBD1 matches at 7 bases. The TCR comes from a boy under two years old with a congenital heart defect. The CDR3 coding sequence is TGTGCCAGTAGTTACCCCCGGGACAGCAAAATAGAAGCTTTCTTT. Residues: CASSYPRDSKIEAFF. The whole variable domain, remainder taken from reference TRBV19 and TRBJ1-1, is DGGITQSPKYLFRKEGQNVTLSCEQNLNHDAMYWYRQDPGQGLRLIYYSQIVNDFQKGDIAEGYSVSREKKESFPLTVTSAQKNPTAFYLCASSYPRDSKIEAFFGQGTRLTVV.